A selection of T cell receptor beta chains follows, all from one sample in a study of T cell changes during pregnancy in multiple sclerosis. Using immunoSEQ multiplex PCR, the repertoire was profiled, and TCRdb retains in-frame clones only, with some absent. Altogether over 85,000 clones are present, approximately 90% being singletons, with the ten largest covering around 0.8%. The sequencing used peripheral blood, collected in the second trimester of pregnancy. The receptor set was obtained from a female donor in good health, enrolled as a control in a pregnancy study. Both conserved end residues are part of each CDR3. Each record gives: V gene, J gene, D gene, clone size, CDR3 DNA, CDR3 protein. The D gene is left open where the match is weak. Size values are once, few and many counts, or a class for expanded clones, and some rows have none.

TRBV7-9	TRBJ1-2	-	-	TGTGCCAGCAGCTTTCCCGGGGGAGGATATGGCTACACCTTC	CASSFPGGGYGYTF
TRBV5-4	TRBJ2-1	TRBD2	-	TGTGCCAGCAGCTTGGCGACTAGCGGGAGGCGGGGAACTAGGAATGAGCAGTTCTTC	CASSLATSGRRGTRNEQFF
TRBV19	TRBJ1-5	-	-	TGTGCCAGCGATGAGGGACAATTTCATCAGCCCCAGCATTTT	CASDEGQFHQPQHF
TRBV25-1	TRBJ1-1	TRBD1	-	TGTGCCAGCAGGAACGACAGGGGTAGGGTGAACACTGAAGCTTTCTTT	CASRNDRGRVNTEAFF
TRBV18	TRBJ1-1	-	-	TGTGCCAGCTCACCACAGTACAGGGCTGGAGGCACTGAAGCTTTCTTT	CASSPQYRAGGTEAFF
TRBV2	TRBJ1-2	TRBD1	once	TGTGCCAGCAGTCTGTCTACAGGGGCGCACTATGGCTACACCTTC	CASSLSTGAHYGYTF
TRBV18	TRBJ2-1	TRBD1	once	TGTGCCAGCTCACCCAAGACAGGGGGTCGAAACAATGAGCAGTTCTTC	CASSPKTGGRNNEQFF
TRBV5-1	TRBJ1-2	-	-	TGCGCCAGCAGCTTGGGGGAGGGCCTCAACTATGGCTACACCTTC	CASSLGEGLNYGYTF
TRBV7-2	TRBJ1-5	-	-	TGTGCCAGCAGCCCGGGTCCTCGGATAAATCAGCCCCAGCATTTT	CASSPGPRINQPQHF
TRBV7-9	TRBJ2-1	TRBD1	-	TGTGCCAGCAGCTTAGAACAGGGGGTCTACAATGAGCAGTTCTTC	CASSLEQGVYNEQFF
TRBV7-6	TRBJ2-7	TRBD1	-	TGTGCCAGCAGCCGGACAGGGGGCTCCTACGAGCAGTACTTC	CASSRTGGSYEQYF
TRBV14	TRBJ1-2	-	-	TGTGCCAGCAGCCAAGACGTGGGCAGGGGCTATGGCTACACCTTC	CASSQDVGRGYGYTF
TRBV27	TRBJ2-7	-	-	TGTGCCAGCAGTGGGGGGGGCTCATCCCACGAGCAGTACTTC	CASSGGGSSHEQYF
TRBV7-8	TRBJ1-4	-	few	TGTGCCAGCAATTCTCAGGGTAGTGGGGAAAAACTGTTTTTT	CASNSQGSGEKLFF
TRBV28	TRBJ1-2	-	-	TGTGCCAGCAGTTTTTCAGGGAACTATGGCTACACCTTC	CASSFSGNYGYTF
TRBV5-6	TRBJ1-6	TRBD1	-	TGTGCCAGCAGCTTGGCCTCCGGGACAGGGCGAAATTCACCCCTCCACTTT	CASSLASGTGRNSPLHF
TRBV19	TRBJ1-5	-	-	TGTGCCACCCGACAAATAGATAGCAATCAGCCCCAGCATTTT	CATRQIDSNQPQHF
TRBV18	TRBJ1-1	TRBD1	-	TGTGCCGCTGGCGGGACAGGGGTCCCGGCCACTGAAGCTTTCTTT	CAAGGTGVPATEAFF
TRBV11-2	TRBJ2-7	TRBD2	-	TGTGCCAGCAGCAACTTCGGGACTAGCGGGATCTCCTACGAGCAGTACTTC	CASSNFGTSGISYEQYF
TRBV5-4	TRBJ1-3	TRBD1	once	TGTGCCAGCAGTCCAACAGGGGCTGGAAACACCATATATTTT	CASSPTGAGNTIYF
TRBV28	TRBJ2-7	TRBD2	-	TGTGCCAGCAGTTTGGGCGGGAGCGGGTACGAGCAGTACTTC	CASSLGGSGYEQYF
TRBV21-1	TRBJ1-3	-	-	TGTGCCAGGTTGACAGGGAAGGTGGGTGGAAACACCATATATTTT	CARLTGKVGGNTIYF
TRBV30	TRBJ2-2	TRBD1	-	TGTGCCTGGAGGGACAGGGGGCGGAGCGGGGAGCTGTTTTTT	CAWRDRGRSGELFF
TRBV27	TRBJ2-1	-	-	TGTGCCAGCAGTGATCTAGGACTCCGGAGTGAGCAGTTCTTC	CASSDLGLRSEQFF
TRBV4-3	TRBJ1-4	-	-	TGCGCCAGCAGCAAAGGAAGGGGTTTTGAAAATGAAAAACTGTTTTTT	CASSKGRGFENEKLFF
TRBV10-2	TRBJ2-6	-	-	TGCGCCAGCAGAAATACCCCACTCTCTGGGGCCAACGTCCTGACTTTC	CASRNTPLSGANVLTF
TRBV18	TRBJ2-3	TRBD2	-	TGTGCCAGCTCACCGTTGGTAAGCGGGAGCCGTCCAGATACGCAGTATTTT	CASSPLVSGSRPDTQYF
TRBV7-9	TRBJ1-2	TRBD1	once	TGTGCCAGCAGCCCGGGACAGAACTATGGCTACACCTTC	CASSPGQNYGYTF
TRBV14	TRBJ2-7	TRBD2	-	TGTGCCAGCAGCCAAGGACTAGCGGTTACCTACGAGCAGTACTTC	CASSQGLAVTYEQYF